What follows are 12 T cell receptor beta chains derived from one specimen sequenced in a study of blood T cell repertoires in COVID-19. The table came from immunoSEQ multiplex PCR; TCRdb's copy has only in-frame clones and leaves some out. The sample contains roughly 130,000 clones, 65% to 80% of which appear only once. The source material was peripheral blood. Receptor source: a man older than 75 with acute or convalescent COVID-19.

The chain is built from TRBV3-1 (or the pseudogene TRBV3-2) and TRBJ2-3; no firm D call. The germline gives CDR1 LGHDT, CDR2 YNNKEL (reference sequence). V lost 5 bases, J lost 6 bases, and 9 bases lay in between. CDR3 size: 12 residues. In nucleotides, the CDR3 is TGTGCCAGCAGCTTCACCGGGGATACGCAGTATTTT. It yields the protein CASSFTGDTQYF.

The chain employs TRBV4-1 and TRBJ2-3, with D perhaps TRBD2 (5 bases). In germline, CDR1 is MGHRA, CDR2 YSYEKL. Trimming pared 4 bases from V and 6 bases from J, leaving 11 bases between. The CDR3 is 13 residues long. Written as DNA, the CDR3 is TGCGCCAGCAGCCGAGACGGGGTGGATACGCAGTATTTT. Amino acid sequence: CASSRDGVDTQYF.

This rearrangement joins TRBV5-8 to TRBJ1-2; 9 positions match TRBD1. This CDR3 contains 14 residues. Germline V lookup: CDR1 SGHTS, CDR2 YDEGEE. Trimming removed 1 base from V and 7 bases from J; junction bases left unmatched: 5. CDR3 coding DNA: TGTGCCAGCAGCTTGCGGGACAGGGCCGGTGGCTACACCTTC. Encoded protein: CASSLRDRAGGYTF.

CDR3 in amino acids: CASTSGRVYGYTF. The CDR3 DNA follows: TGTGCCAGCACCTCCGGGAGGGTCTATGGCTACACCTTC. The V call is TRBV6-5, the J call TRBJ1-2; D ambiguous. V lost 7 bases to trimming and J lost 4 bases, with 13 bases between them. CDR3 length equals 13 residues. Looked up from germline, CDR1 is MNHEY and CDR2 is SVGAGI.

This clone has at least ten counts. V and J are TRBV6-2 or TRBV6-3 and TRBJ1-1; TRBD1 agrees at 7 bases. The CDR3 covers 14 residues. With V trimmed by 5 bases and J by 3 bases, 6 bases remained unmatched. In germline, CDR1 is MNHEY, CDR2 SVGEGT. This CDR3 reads CASSTRQGYTEAFF. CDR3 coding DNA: TGTGCCAGCAGTACGAGACAGGGCTACACTGAAGCTTTCTTT.

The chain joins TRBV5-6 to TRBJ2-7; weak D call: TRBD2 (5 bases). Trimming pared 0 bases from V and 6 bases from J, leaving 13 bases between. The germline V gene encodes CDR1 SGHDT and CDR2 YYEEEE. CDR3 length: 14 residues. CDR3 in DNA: TGTGCCAGCAGCTTGGCCAAGCTCCGGGGCGAGCAGTACTTC. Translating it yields CASSLAKLRGEQYF.

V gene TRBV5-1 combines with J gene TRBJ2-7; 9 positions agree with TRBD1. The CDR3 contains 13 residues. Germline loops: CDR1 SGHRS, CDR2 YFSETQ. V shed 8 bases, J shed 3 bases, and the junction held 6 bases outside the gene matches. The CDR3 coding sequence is TGCGCCAGTTGGACAGGGGAGGGCTACGAGCAGTACTTC. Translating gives CASWTGEGYEQYF.

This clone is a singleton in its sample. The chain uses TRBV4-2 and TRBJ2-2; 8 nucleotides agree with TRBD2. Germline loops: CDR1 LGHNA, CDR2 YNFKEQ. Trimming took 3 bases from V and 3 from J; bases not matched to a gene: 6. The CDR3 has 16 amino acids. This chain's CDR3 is CASSHTPGGDTGELFF. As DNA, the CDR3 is TGTGCCAGCAGCCATACCCCGGGAGGGGACACCGGGGAGCTGTTTTTT.

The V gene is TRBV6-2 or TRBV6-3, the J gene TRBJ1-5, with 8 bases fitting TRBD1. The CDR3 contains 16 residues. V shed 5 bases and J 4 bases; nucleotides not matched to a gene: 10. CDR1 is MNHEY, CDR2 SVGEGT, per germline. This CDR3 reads CASSRPPTGGNQPQHF. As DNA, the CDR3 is TGTGCCAGCAGTCGTCCCCCCACAGGGGGAAATCAGCCCCAGCATTTT.

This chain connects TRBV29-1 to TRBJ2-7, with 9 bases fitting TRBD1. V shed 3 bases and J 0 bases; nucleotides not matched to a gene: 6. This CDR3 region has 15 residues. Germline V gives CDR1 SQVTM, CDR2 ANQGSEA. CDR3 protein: CSVEETGGSSYEQYF. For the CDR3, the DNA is TGCAGCGTTGAGGAGACAGGGGGTAGCTCCTACGAGCAGTACTTC.

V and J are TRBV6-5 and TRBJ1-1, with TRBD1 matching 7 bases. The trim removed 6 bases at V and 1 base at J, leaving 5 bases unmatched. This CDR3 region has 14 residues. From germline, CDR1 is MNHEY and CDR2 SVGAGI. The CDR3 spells CASRRSGGNTEAFF. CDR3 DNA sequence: TGTGCCAGCAGACGTTCAGGGGGGAACACTGAAGCTTTCTTT.

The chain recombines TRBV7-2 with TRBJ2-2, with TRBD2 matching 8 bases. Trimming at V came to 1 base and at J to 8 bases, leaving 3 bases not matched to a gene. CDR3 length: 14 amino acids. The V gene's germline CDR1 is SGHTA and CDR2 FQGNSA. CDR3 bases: TGTGCCAGCAGCTTAGACGCTAGCGGGGGGGAGCTGTTTTTT. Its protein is CASSLDASGGELFF.